The 9 T cell receptor beta chains below all came from one sample that was sequenced in a study of CD4+ T cells in melanoma. Some clones are missing from TCRdb's copy, which holds only in-frame ones; the method was immunoSEQ multiplex PCR. The sample comprises some 120,000 clones, around 92% of which are singletons, and about 3.3% rests with the top ten. Specimen: peripheral blood. These receptors all come from a human donor with melanoma.

This chain uses TRBV7-2 with TRBJ2-2; 10 bases agree with TRBD2. Germline V CDR1 and CDR2: SGHTA, FQGNSA. V lost 5 bases to trimming and J lost 6 bases; unmatched junction nucleotides: 3. CDR3 length equals 14 residues. CDR3 sequence reads: CASSTGLAPGELFF. The CDR3 coding sequence is TGTGCCAGCAGCACGGGACTAGCGCCCGGGGAGCTGTTTTTT. The whole variable domain, filled in from reference TRBV7-2 and TRBJ2-2, reads GAGVSQSPSNKVTEKGKDVELRCDPISGHTALYWYRQSLGQGLEFLIYFQGNSAPDKSGLPSDRFSAERTGGSVSTLTIQRTQQEDSAVYLCASSTGLAPGELFFGEGSRLTVL.

This chain links TRBV28 with TRBJ2-5, with D perhaps given as TRBD1 or TRBD2 (6 bases each). This CDR3 is 16 amino acids long. Trimming removed 8 bases from V and 0 bases from J, with 19 bases in between. Per the germline V gene, CDR1 is MDHEN and CDR2 is SYDVKM. The CDR3 reads CASSLGRRGNQETQYF. Here the CDR3 DNA reads TGTGCCAGCTCCCTCGGGCGGAGGGGGAACCAAGAGACCCAGTACTTC.

This chain uses TRBV9 with TRBJ2-7; the match to TRBD2 covers 7 bases. CDR1 and CDR2 from the germline V gene are SGDLS and YYNGEE. V shed 0 bases and J 0 bases; nucleotides not matched to a gene: 3. The CDR3 loop spans 15 amino acids. The CDR3 DNA reads as TGTGCCAGCAGCGTAGACCTAGCGGCCTCCTACGAGCAGTACTTC. Protein product: CASSVDLAASYEQYF.

The gene calls are TRBV5-1 and TRBJ2-3, with 10 bases matching TRBD1. The ends lost 4 bases at V and 4 bases at J; junction bases unmatched: 6. CDR1 and CDR2 (germline): SGHRS, YFSETQ. CDR3 length: 15 amino acids. CDR3 region: CASSPWTGGADTQYF. Here the CDR3 DNA reads TGCGCCAGCAGCCCCTGGACAGGGGGAGCAGATACGCAGTATTTT.

The rearrangement joins TRBV27 to TRBJ2-7; D is possibly TRBD2 (7 bases). Germline V gene lookup returns CDR1 MNHEY and CDR2 SMNVEV (reference sequence). The V gene lost 3 bases and the J gene lost 2 bases, with 14 bases spanning the gap. This CDR3 spans 15 amino acids. CDR3 nucleotides: TGTGCCAGCAGTTTCTCCTCGCGGGGGCCCTACGAGCAGTACTTC. It translates to CASSFSSRGPYEQYF.

The V call is TRBV30, the J call TRBJ1-6; the match to TRBD1 covers 8 bases. Germline CDR1 reads GTSNPN; CDR2 reads SVGIG (reference sequence). The CDR3 is 15 residues long. V was pared by 2 bases and J by 5 bases, with 5 bases of the junction left unmatched. CDR3 sequence reads: CAWSRGTGHNSPLHF. The CDR3 coding sequence is TGTGCCTGGAGTCGGGGGACAGGTCATAATTCACCCCTCCACTTT.

The chain has TRBV28 and TRBJ2-4; D perhaps matches TRBD2 (6 bases). Germline CDR1 is MDHEN and CDR2 is SYDVKM. The CDR3 spans 13 residues. Trimming took off 3 bases at V and 6 bases at J, with 9 bases between the two ends. CDR3 DNA: TGTGCCAGCAGTTTGGGACTGGGAAACATTCAGTACTTC. It translates to CASSLGLGNIQYF.

This clone has a single count. The rearrangement uses TRBV5-4 and TRBJ2-1; 7 nucleotides line up with TRBD1. V dropped 4 bases and J dropped 2; count of bases not matched to a gene: 6. This CDR3 region has 15 residues. Germline V lookup: CDR1 SGHNT, CDR2 YYREEE (reference sequence). CDR3 DNA sequence: TGTGCCAGCAGCCCTGGACAGGTTGCCTACAATGAGCAGTTCTTC. Translating gives CASSPGQVAYNEQFF.

The gene calls are TRBV7-3 and TRBJ2-7; 7 bases agree with TRBD2. J gave up 5 bases and V 1 base, and 8 bases lay outside the gene matches. There are 15 residues in the CDR3. Germline V lookup: CDR1 SGHTA, CDR2 FQGTGA. DNA of the CDR3: TGTGCCAGCAGCTTAAACGGCGGGAGTCTCAACGAGCAGTACTTC. It specifies CASSLNGGSLNEQYF.